A single sample is the source of the 16 T cell receptor beta chains below, sequenced in a study of identical twins' blood T cells. TCRdb analysed the 5' RACE reads with MiXCR anew, one entry per CDR3 protein. This table has 350,000 to 400,000 distinct CDR3 sequences, roughly 30% appearing once. The sample consisted of PBMCs. The receptors shown here come from a woman between 18 and 55 years old in good health.

There are a few counts of this clonotype. The chain couples TRBV21-1 to TRBJ1-2; TRBD1 is the table's D call and was not checked against the DNA. TRBV21-1 is designated a pseudogene. This CDR3 is 15 amino acids long. The DNA of the CDR3 is TGTGCCAGCAGCAAACGGACAGGCCAAGGGTATGGCTACACCTTC. Translated: CASSKRTGQGYGYTF.

This clonotype was counted ten times or more. V gene TRBV20-1 combines with J gene TRBJ1-1; no reliable D call. This CDR3 has 14 residues. Trimming removed 1 base at V and 0 bases at J, with 9 bases between. CDR1 DFQATT and CDR2 SNEGSKA come from the germline V gene (reference sequence). CDR3 sequence: CSARGGTMNTEAFF. CDR3 bases: TGCAGTGCTAGAGGGGGAACCATGAACACTGAAGCTTTCTTT.

Only a few counts were recorded for this clonotype. J is TRBJ1-2 and V is TRBV10-3, with a weak D call TRBD1 (5 bases). CDR1 and CDR2 from the germline V gene are ENHRY and SYGVKD. The V end was cut by 6 bases, the J end by 9 bases, with 14 bases between. The CDR3 is made up of 12 amino acids. This CDR3 reads CAISLNGDRYTF. The DNA of the CDR3 is TGTGCCATCAGCCTCAATGGGGACCGCTACACCTTC.

The chain joins TRBV12-3 or TRBV12-4 to TRBJ2-4; no reliable D call. The V end was cut by 6 bases, the J end by 6 bases, with 6 bases between. The CDR3 consists of 11 residues. This CDR3 is CASSLSNIQYF. In nucleotides, the CDR3 is TGTGCCAGCAGCCTCTCAAACATTCAGTACTTC.

With regard to this clonotype: The junction departs from germline at one end; a sequencing error may be responsible. The V gene is TRBV28, the J gene TRBJ1-1; tentative D call: TRBD1 (5 bases). This CDR3 has 18 residues. Germline CDR1 is MDHEN and CDR2 is SYDVKM. CDR3 nucleotide sequence: TGTGCCAGCAGTTTATCACGCGTATCCCGGGACCCGTGGACTGGAGCTTTCTTT. Protein: CASSLSRVSRDPWTGAFF.

The chain combines TRBV9 with TRBJ2-1, with D possibly being TRBD1 or TRBD2 (6 bases each). The germline V gene has CDR1 SGDLS and CDR2 YYNGEE. CDR3 length: 14 residues. Between the trimmed V and J ends, which lost 6 bases and 2 bases, there was a span of 12 bases. CDR3 coding DNA: TGTGCCAGCACCCCCGGGGGCCCCTACAATGAGCAGTTCTTC. It codes for CASTPGGPYNEQFF.

J is TRBJ2-1 and V is TRBV4-3, with TRBD2 matching 9 bases. Losses at the gene ends were 0 bases for V and 3 bases for J; bases not matched to a gene: 3. Germline values: CDR1 LGHNA, CDR2 YSLEER. The CDR3 is 16 amino acids. CDR3 in DNA: TGCGCCAGCAGCCAAGAAGTAGCGGGAGTCTACAATGAGCAGTTCTTC. Protein sequence: CASSQEVAGVYNEQFF.

The chain combines TRBV29-1 with TRBJ1-1; D is uncertain. This CDR3 region has 12 residues. V lost 5 bases, J lost 4 bases, and 11 bases lay in between. CDR1 is SQVTM and CDR2 is ANQGSEA in the germline V gene. In nucleotides, the CDR3 is TGCAGCGTTCCCTCTCTGGGCACTGAAGCTTTCTTT. This sequence encodes CSVPSLGTEAFF.

J is TRBJ2-1 and V is TRBV25-1, with D maybe TRBD2 (5 bases). The CDR3 spans 14 residues. Trimming took off 4 bases at V and 7 bases at J, with 14 bases between the two ends. CDR1 is MGHDK, CDR2 SYGVNS, per germline. In DNA form, the CDR3 reads TGTGCCAGCAGTGGTAAGGGCTGGACTAATGAGCAGTTCTTC. This codes for CASSGKGWTNEQFF.

This clonotype was seen more than once but under ten times. The chain employs TRBV16 and TRBJ2-3, with D uncertain. Germline V gives CDR1 KGHSY, CDR2 FQNENV. The V end was cut by 7 bases, the J end by 2 bases, with 7 bases between. The CDR3 contains 12 residues. The chain's CDR3 is CASTPDTDTQYF. The CDR3 DNA is TGTGCCAGCACACCAGACACAGATACGCAGTATTTT.

The V gene is TRBV27, the J gene TRBJ2-7; D might be TRBD1 or TRBD2, each matching 6 bases. This CDR3 region has 11 residues. Trimming stripped 5 bases from V and 5 bases from J, with 7 bases between. The germline V gene has CDR1 MNHEY and CDR2 SMNVEV (reference sequence). CDR3: CASSGGHEQYF. Written as DNA, the CDR3 is TGTGCCAGCAGTGGGGGGCACGAGCAGTACTTC.

This clonotype has just a few counts. V usage is TRBV7-2 and J usage is TRBJ1-1, with unresolved D. CDR1 is SGHTA and CDR2 is FQGNSA in the germline V gene. CDR3 length equals 13 residues. The ends were cut back, 4 bases at V and 4 bases at J, with 10 bases in the middle. The CDR3 reads CASSSERVTEAFF. CDR3 sequence (DNA): TGTGCCAGCAGCTCCGAACGGGTCACTGAAGCTTTCTTT.

The rearrangement joins TRBV20-1 to TRBJ2-3, with TRBD2 identical over 8 bases. CDR3 length: 13 amino acids. Per germline, CDR1 DFQATT and CDR2 SNEGSKA (reference sequence). Trimming took 3 bases from V and 6 from J; bases not matched to a gene: 5. In DNA, the CDR3 is TGCAGTGCTAGCACGGGAGGGGTTGATACGCAGTATTTT. The encoded protein is CSASTGGVDTQYF.

The CDR3 loop reads CSARTRQETQYF. The DNA for the CDR3 is TGCAGTGCTAGGACTAGACAAGAGACCCAGTACTTC. The V gene is TRBV20-1, the J gene TRBJ2-5, with a possible D match to TRBD2 (6 bases). There are 12 residues in the CDR3. V lost 3 bases and J lost 2, with 7 bases in between. The germline gives CDR1 DFQATT, CDR2 SNEGSKA (reference sequence).

This clonotype was seen a few times. The chain couples TRBV13 to TRBJ1-1; 9 nucleotides line up with TRBD1. Germline-derived CDR1 and CDR2 are PRHDT and FYEKMQ (reference sequence). CDR3 size: 14 residues. The trim removed 5 bases at V and 6 bases at J, leaving 7 bases unmatched. The chain's CDR3 is CASSPTGGKAEAFF. The CDR3, as DNA: TGTGCCAGCAGCCCGACAGGGGGTAAGGCTGAAGCTTTCTTT.

In its sample, this clonotype was seen a few times. The chain recombines TRBV4-3 with TRBJ2-5; D not resolved. The CDR3 totals 15 residues. Germline lookup yields CDR1 LGHNA and CDR2 YSLEER. Trimming shortened V by 1 base and J by 3 bases, and 12 bases separated the two germline ends. In DNA form, the CDR3 reads TGCGCCAGCAGCCAAGTCTTCCGCTCCGAAGAGACCCAGTACTTC. Encoded protein: CASSQVFRSEETQYF.